The 13 T cell receptor beta chains below all came from one sample that was sequenced in a study of blood T cell repertoires in acute mononucleosis (dated by TCRdb to about 2020). Libraries were made using the immunoSEQ multiplex PCR assay. TCRdb carries this immuneACCESS record with in-frame sequences only. Its versions omit some clonotypes, under half of them owing to an unresolved V gene in the studies checked, with the rest unexplained. Across this sample there are over 2,000 clones, with 25% to 30% seen only once. Clones ranked in the top ten supply 40% to 45% of the sample. The time point label, as the study defines it: acute infectious mononucleosis, at clinical presentation within 2 weeks of symptom onset (visit 1). This material consisted of EBV YVL epitope tetramer+ CD8+ T cells sorted from PBMCs, taken during acute infectious mononucleosis. The sample's cell subset or site label is to be understood as: CD8 T cells binding a tetramer with EBV BRLF1 109-117 peptide (YVL-BR). Every receptor here comes from a woman younger than 35 with infectious mononucleosis caused by EBV.

The rearrangement uses TRBV23-1 and TRBJ2-7; D is unclear. TRBV23-1 is annotated as an ORF whose role is uncertain. Trimming removed 10 bases from V and 12 bases from J, with 10 bases in between. The CDR3 has 8 residues. The CDR3 loop is CAKLTPYF. The CDR3 nucleotides read TGCGCCAAGCTAACCCCGTACTTC.

The chain uses TRBV28 and TRBJ2-1, with D perhaps matching TRBD2 (5 bases). Trimming cost V 6 bases and J 7 bases, with 13 bases left between them. The CDR3 is 13 residues long. Germline V lookup: CDR1 MDHEN, CDR2 SYDVKM. The DNA for the CDR3 is TGTGCCAGCAGCCCCCTAGGACTTAATGAGCAGTTCTTC. Translation: CASSPLGLNEQFF.

The J gene is TRBJ2-1, the V gene TRBV29-1; 13 positions agree with TRBD2. V shed 6 bases, J shed 1 base, and the junction held 6 bases outside the gene matches. This CDR3 has 16 amino acids. In germline, CDR1 is SQVTM, CDR2 ANQGSEA. This chain's CDR3 is CSVGGTSGMSYNEQFF. The CDR3 DNA reads as TGCAGCGTGGGTGGGACTAGCGGGATGTCCTACAATGAGCAGTTCTTC.

The rearrangement uses TRBV27 and TRBJ1-1; 7 bases match TRBD1. With V trimmed by 9 bases and J by 0 bases, 13 bases remained unmatched. CDR3 length: 16 amino acids. CDR1 is MNHEY and CDR2 is SMNVEV in the germline V gene (reference sequence). The CDR3 sequence is CARKLLGQTMNTEAFF. In DNA form, the CDR3 reads TGTGCCAGAAAACTGCTGGGACAGACAATGAACACTGAAGCTTTCTTT.

This clone was counted many times. The chain recombines TRBV11-3 with TRBJ2-1; no firm D call. V was trimmed by 5 bases and J by 7 bases, leaving 12 bases between them. The germline CDR1 and CDR2 sequences are SGHNT and YENEEA. The CDR3 has 13 residues. CDR3 bases: TGTGCCAGCAGCCAACTACCCTTGAATGAGCAGTTCTTC. Translating gives CASSQLPLNEQFF. Variable domain in full (rest from reference TRBV11-3 and TRBJ2-1): EAGVVQSPRYKIIEKKQPVAFWCNPISGHNTLYWYLQNLGQGPELLIRYENEEAVDDSQLPKDRFSAERLKGVDSTLKIQPAELGDSAVYLCASSQLPLNEQFFGPGTRLTVL.

CDR3 coding DNA: TGTGCCTGCCAACCGGGACCCGGGTACTATGAGTTCTTC. Protein sequence: CACQPGPGYYEFF. The gene calls are TRBV30 and TRBJ2-1; the D gene could be TRBD1 or TRBD2 (5 bases each). CDR1 is GTSNPN and CDR2 is SVGIG in the germline V gene (reference sequence). This CDR3 comprises 13 residues. Trimming stripped 6 bases from V and 14 bases from J, with 23 bases between. Together with reference TRBV30 and TRBJ2-1, the CDR3 gives the full variable domain: SQTIHQWPATLVQPVGSPLSLECTVEGTSNPNLYWYRQAAGRGLQLLFYSVGIGQISSEVPQNLSASRPQDRQFILSSKKLLLSDSGFYLCACQPGPGYYEFFGPGTRLTVL.

A word on this clone: Other DNA sequences from this sample encode an identical CDR3 as well. V usage is TRBV28 and J usage is TRBJ1-5; D might be TRBD1 (6 bases). The CDR3 runs 14 residues. The V and J ends lost 3 bases and 6 bases respectively, with 12 bases between them. Germline V CDR1 and CDR2: MDHEN, SYDVKM. Here the CDR3 reads CASSFLGGAQPQHF. In nucleotides, the CDR3 is TGTGCCAGCAGTTTCCTGGGGGGGGCTCAGCCCCAGCATTTT.

V usage is TRBV27 and J usage is TRBJ2-3; 10 nucleotides line up with TRBD1. V lost 6 bases, J lost 1 base, and 4 bases stayed unmatched. This CDR3 has 15 amino acids. Looked up from germline, CDR1 is MNHEY and CDR2 is SMNVEV (reference sequence). The CDR3 bases are TGTGCCAGCAGGGCCGGGACAGGGGGCACAGATACGCAGTATTTT. It encodes CASRAGTGGTDTQYF.

This clone was seen repeatedly, ten times or more. Distinct nucleotide sequences in the sample also encode this CDR3. The chain joins TRBV6-6 to TRBJ1-2; D gene ambiguous. CDR1 and CDR2 from the germline V gene are MNHNY and SVGAGI (reference sequence). V was trimmed by 2 bases and J by 8 bases, leaving 9 bases between them. The CDR3 is 12 residues long. The CDR3 region has the DNA TGTGCCAGCAGTTACGTTGGGGTCGGCTACACCTTC. Its protein product is CASSYVGVGYTF.

The rearrangement links TRBV6-5 to TRBJ2-1, with 7 bases identical to TRBD2. The V gene's germline CDR1 is MNHEY and CDR2 SVGAGI. The CDR3 loop spans 15 amino acids. J gave up 4 bases and V 5 bases, and 8 bases lay outside the gene matches. The CDR3: CASSGASGSYNEQFF. CDR3 in DNA: TGTGCCAGCAGTGGGGCTAGCGGATCATACAATGAGCAGTTCTTC.

The CDR3 DNA follows: TGTGCCAGCAGTTCTTCAATGACAGCTAGCTTCACAGATACGCAGTATTTT. It translates to CASSSSMTASFTDTQYF. The chain uses TRBV7-2 and TRBJ2-3, with D perhaps assigned TRBD1 or TRBD2 (5 bases each). CDR1 and CDR2 (germline): SGHTA, FQGNSA. Trimming stripped 6 bases from V and 2 bases from J, with 21 bases between. CDR3 size: 17 residues.

Concerning this clone: A single base is all that separates this from a far larger clone, so a read error is likely. The chain joins TRBV29-1 to TRBJ2-1; a weak D match, TRBD2 (5 bases). Germline V gene data show CDR1 as SQVTM and CDR2 as ANQGSEA. The CDR3 has 13 residues. CDR3 loop: CRVVVAPYNEQFF. The CDR3 DNA is TGCAGGGTTGTGGTAGCGCCGTACAATGAGCAGTTCTTC.

This clone was seen more than once but under ten times. Given a far larger clone just one base away, this is likely a sequencing read error. The rearrangement joins TRBV30 to TRBJ2-7; D not resolved. The CDR3 runs 14 residues. CDR1 is GTSNPN and CDR2 is SVGIG in the germline V gene (reference sequence). The V end lost 3 bases, the J end lost 7 bases, and 19 bases lay between the germline ends. In DNA form, the CDR3 reads TGTGCCTGGAGCTCCTCCCCCCTCTACAATGAGCAGTACTTC. It encodes CAWSSSPLYNEQYF. Full variable domain (missing parts from reference TRBV30 and TRBJ2-7): SQTIHQWPATLVQPVGSPLSLECTVEGTSNPNLYWYRQAAGRGLQLLFYSVGIGQISSEVPQNLSASRPQDRQFILSSKKLLLSDSGFYLCAWSSSPLYNEQYFGPGTRLTVT.